The 28 T cell receptor beta chains presented below share a single source sample, sequenced in a study of CD8 T cells in ankylosing spondylitis. TCRdb recomputed calls from the 5' RACE reads with MiXCR, one row per CDR3 protein. The sample includes about 220,000 distinct CDR3 sequences, roughly a tenth of them seen just once. The sequenced material came from blood, either unsorted or a sorted T cell fraction (not recorded which). These receptors came from a male donor with ankylosing spondylitis or in good health (not recorded which).

The rearrangement uses TRBV18 and TRBJ2-1; D possibly matches TRBD1 or TRBD2 (5 bases each). V lost 4 bases and J 2 bases, leaving 15 bases between the germline ends. The length of the CDR3 is 16 residues. CDR1 and CDR2 from the germline V gene are KGHSH and LQKENI. This CDR3 is CASSLRFQGAYNEQFF. In DNA form, the CDR3 reads TGTGCCAGCTCACTCCGTTTCCAGGGAGCCTACAATGAGCAGTTCTTC.

This clonotype was detected ten times or more. The chain couples TRBV7-2 to TRBJ1-5, with D hard to call. CDR3 length: 12 amino acids. CDR1 and CDR2 from the germline V gene are SGHTA and FQGNSA. V lost 5 bases to trimming and J lost 6 bases, with 8 bases between them. The CDR3 protein is CASSPPSQPQHF. The CDR3 DNA follows: TGTGCCAGCAGCCCTCCGTCTCAGCCCCAGCATTTT.

In its sample, this clonotype was seen many times. The rearrangement links TRBV5-1 to TRBJ2-7; no reliable D call. With 1 base removed from V and 5 bases from J, the gap between germline ends came to 10 bases. The length of the CDR3 is 13 residues. In germline, CDR1 is SGHRS, CDR2 YFSETQ. CDR3 bases: TGCGCCAGCAGCTTGTCTAGGGTCAACGAGCAGTACTTC. Translated, it gives CASSLSRVNEQYF.

This clonotype has at least ten counts. The V call is TRBV7-2, the J call TRBJ1-1; maybe TRBD1 (5 bases). Trimming took 1 base from V and 1 from J, leaving 7 bases between them. In germline, CDR1 is SGHTA, CDR2 FQGNSA. There are 14 residues in the CDR3. For the CDR3, the DNA is TGTGCCAGCAGCTTAGACAGGTGGAACACTGAAGCTTTCTTT. Its protein product is CASSLDRWNTEAFF.

The CDR3, as DNA: TGTGCCAGCAGCTTCCCAGCGTCTGAAGCTTTCTTT. Translation: CASSFPASEAFF. This chain connects TRBV7-8 to TRBJ1-1, with D unclear. V lost 3 bases to trimming and J lost 6 bases, with 8 bases between them. This CDR3 has 12 residues. Germline V gene lookup returns CDR1 SGHVS and CDR2 FQNEAQ.

The chain has TRBV7-2 and TRBJ1-5; D is uncertain. Trimming took 5 bases from V and 2 from J, leaving 16 bases between them. This CDR3 contains 16 residues. Germline CDR1 SGHTA, CDR2 FQGNSA. In DNA, the CDR3 is TGTGCCAGCAGCCCTTATAACCACGGGGGCAATCAGCCCCAGCATTTT. As protein: CASSPYNHGGNQPQHF.

The sample holds many counts of this clonotype. The rearrangement links TRBV20-1 to TRBJ2-3; TRBD2 matches at 8 bases. Per the germline V gene, CDR1 is DFQATT and CDR2 is SNEGSKA (reference sequence). This CDR3 contains 13 residues. J was trimmed by 6 bases and V by 6 bases; bases with no gene match: 8. Here the CDR3 DNA reads TGCAGTGCCCTCCGAGCGGGGGCTGATACGCAGTATTTT. It yields the protein CSALRAGADTQYF.

In its sample, this clonotype was seen many times. This chain links TRBV20-1 with TRBJ2-6, with D tentatively TRBD1 (7 bases). Germline V gene data show CDR1 as DFQATT and CDR2 as SNEGSKA (reference sequence). The V gene lost 0 bases and the J gene lost 1 base, with 16 bases spanning the gap. CDR3 length: 18 amino acids. This CDR3 is CSARDGGGVWSGANVLTF. The CDR3 DNA reads TGCAGTGCTAGAGATGGAGGGGGCGTGTGGTCTGGGGCCAACGTCCTGACTTTC.

This clonotype showed up many times. The genes are TRBV4-1 and TRBJ2-7; no clear D gene. Germline lookup yields CDR1 MGHRA and CDR2 YSYEKL. The V end was cut by 0 bases, the J end by 4 bases, with 13 bases between. This CDR3 has 15 amino acids. The CDR3 region is CASSQEGMVGYEQYF. CDR3 sequence (DNA): TGCGCCAGCAGCCAAGAGGGCATGGTGGGTTACGAGCAGTACTTC.

This clonotype was observed a handful of times. J is TRBJ1-6 and V is TRBV7-3, with 8 bases identical to TRBD1. The CDR3 loop spans 13 amino acids. CDR1 and CDR2 (germline): SGHTA, FQGTGA. After removal of 10 bases from V and 6 bases from J, the junction contained 5 bases not matched to a gene. CDR3 sequence: CATGQGGNSPLHF. The CDR3 nucleotides read TGTGCCACTGGACAGGGTGGTAATTCACCCCTCCACTTT.

On this clonotype itself: Since a much larger clone is just one base distant, this may be a read error. The rearrangement joins TRBV5-1 to TRBJ2-2; D ambiguous. The germline gives CDR1 SGHRS, CDR2 YFSETQ. There are 16 residues in the CDR3. Here the CDR3 reads CPSSSSSAANTGELFF. In DNA, the CDR3 is TGCCCCAGCAGCTCGTCATCGGCAGCGAACACCGGGGAGCTGTTTTTT.

The chain uses TRBV6-1 and TRBJ1-1; unclear D gene. The germline gives CDR1 MNHNS, CDR2 SASEGT. Trimming took 5 bases from V and 1 from J, leaving 11 bases between them. The CDR3 runs to 14 residues. DNA for the CDR3: TGTGCCAGCAGTCCCCCGGGCAGGAACACTGAAGCTTTCTTT. Translation: CASSPPGRNTEAFF.

There are a few counts of this clonotype. This rearrangement joins TRBV10-3 to TRBJ1-1; TRBD1 is a possible D gene (6 bases). Trimming left V 0 bases short and J 3 bases short, with 8 bases between. CDR3 length equals 14 residues. Germline V gene data show CDR1 as ENHRY and CDR2 as SYGVKD. The DNA for the CDR3 is TGTGCCATCAGTGAGTCACCAGGGGACACTGAAGCTTTCTTT. Amino acids: CAISESPGDTEAFF.

A single count supports this clonotype. This sequence joins TRBV23-1 and TRBJ2-3; 7 bases are a match to TRBD1. TRBV23-1 is recorded as an ORF, its role being uncertain. The CDR3 contains 20 residues. J lost 4 bases, V lost 1 base, and 20 bases had no gene match. The CDR3 loop reads CASSQLTPGIRTGYADTQYF. The DNA of the CDR3 is TGCGCCAGCAGTCAATTGACTCCAGGGATCAGGACAGGTTATGCAGATACGCAGTATTTT.

This clonotype was seen at least ten times. V and J are TRBV6-1 and TRBJ2-1, with TRBD2 as a possible D gene (6 bases). V was cut by 5 bases and J by 4 bases, with 9 bases left in between. The CDR3 is made up of 13 amino acids. Germline V gene data show CDR1 as MNHNS and CDR2 as SASEGT. The CDR3 loop is CASSPGLYNEQFF. CDR3 DNA sequence: TGTGCCAGCAGTCCGGGACTGTACAATGAGCAGTTCTTC.

This clonotype was counted ten times or more. This chain connects TRBV12-3 or TRBV12-4 to TRBJ1-5; 8 bases map to TRBD1. With V trimmed by 6 bases and J by 2 bases, 6 bases remained unmatched. The CDR3 is made up of 15 amino acids. The CDR3 coding sequence is TGTGCCAGCAGCAACAGGGGGGACGGCAATCAGCCCCAGCATTTT. Protein sequence: CASSNRGDGNQPQHF.

This clonotype occurred many times. This chain connects TRBV20-1 to TRBJ1-2; perhaps TRBD1 as D (5 bases). The V gene lost 5 bases and the J gene lost 0 bases, with 13 bases spanning the gap. The CDR3 is 14 amino acids. From germline, CDR1 is DFQATT and CDR2 SNEGSKA (reference sequence). CDR3 in amino acids: CSAPAGATNYGYTF. DNA of the CDR3: TGCAGTGCTCCGGCTGGGGCAACTAACTATGGCTACACCTTC.

This clonotype occurred many times. The rearrangement joins TRBV29-1 to TRBJ2-1; TRBD2 matches at 7 bases. V trimming: 4 bases; J trimming: 8 bases; junction bases outside the gene matches: 11. Germline assignment: CDR1 SQVTM and CDR2 ANQGSEA. There are 14 residues in the CDR3. The CDR3 DNA follows: TGCAGCGTTGTCGTCGGACTAGGGGATGATGAGCAGTTCTTC. This gives the protein CSVVVGLGDDEQFF.

This clonotype was counted at least ten times. V is TRBV6-1 and J is TRBJ1-5; D gene ambiguous. V lost 7 bases, J lost 1 base, and 11 bases lay in between. CDR1 MNHNS and CDR2 SASEGT come from the germline V gene. This CDR3 comprises 14 residues. CDR3 nucleotides: TGTGCCAGCACCGCGGGAGGGAGCAATCAGCCCCAGCATTTT. Its protein is CASTAGGSNQPQHF.

There are a few counts of this clonotype. J is TRBJ2-3 and V is TRBV20-1, with D maybe TRBD1 (6 bases). The V and J ends lost 4 bases and 1 base respectively, with 9 bases between them. This CDR3 comprises 13 residues. Germline assignment: CDR1 DFQATT and CDR2 SNEGSKA (reference sequence). The CDR3 sequence is CSANRQGTDTQYF. The CDR3 nucleotides read TGCAGTGCTAACAGACAGGGCACAGATACGCAGTATTTT.

There are many counts of this clonotype. The rearrangement joins TRBV20-1 to TRBJ2-5; D is undetermined. The CDR3 consists of 12 residues. Germline CDR1 is DFQATT and CDR2 is SNEGSKA (reference sequence). The V gene lost 7 bases and the J gene lost 4 bases, with 13 bases spanning the gap. The CDR3 nucleotides are TGCAGTGGGAAGTCGGTAACAGAGACCCAGTACTTC. Residues: CSGKSVTETQYF.

V gene TRBV6-5 combines with J gene TRBJ2-7; D possibly matches TRBD1 or TRBD2 (7 bases each). Trimming shortened V by 2 bases and J by 3 bases, and 11 bases separated the two germline ends. Germline-derived CDR1 and CDR2 are MNHEY and SVGAGI. The CDR3 loop spans 14 amino acids. The CDR3 loop is CASSYDREGYEQYF. The CDR3 coding sequence is TGTGCCAGCAGTTACGACAGGGAGGGCTACGAGCAGTACTTC.

This clonotype was detected a few times. The chain combines TRBV5-1 with TRBJ2-4, with D perhaps TRBD1 or TRBD2 (5 bases each). Germline values: CDR1 SGHRS, CDR2 YFSETQ. This CDR3 is 14 amino acids long. The V end lost 4 bases, the J end lost 7 bases, and 15 bases lay between the germline ends. CDR3 nucleotides: TGCGCCAGCAGCGCCTCGCAGGGAGCCAACATTCAGTACTTC. The encoded protein is CASSASQGANIQYF.

J is TRBJ1-5 and V is TRBV6-4; TRBD1 agrees at 11 bases. This CDR3 contains 18 residues. Germline CDR1 and CDR2: MRHNA and SNTAGT. Trimming at V came to 5 bases and at J to 2 bases, leaving 11 bases not matched to a gene. CDR3 region: CASSPSGTGGTGNQPQHF. For the CDR3, the DNA is TGTGCCAGCAGTCCTTCCGGGACAGGGGGTACTGGCAATCAGCCCCAGCATTTT.

This clonotype was detected a few times. The chain has TRBV29-1 and TRBJ2-3, with 11 bases matching TRBD2. From germline, CDR1 is SQVTM and CDR2 ANQGSEA. This CDR3 contains 13 residues. J gave up 3 bases and V 7 bases, and 3 bases lay outside the gene matches. CDR3 nucleotide sequence: TGCAGCGCTAGCGGGGGGACGACAGATACGCAGTATTTT. It is translated as CSASGGTTDTQYF.

There are a few counts of this clonotype. This rearrangement joins TRBV20-1 to TRBJ2-5; 7 bases match TRBD2. V was pared by 0 bases and J by 5 bases, with 3 bases of the junction left unmatched. Germline V gene lookup returns CDR1 DFQATT and CDR2 SNEGSKA (reference sequence). This CDR3 spans 13 amino acids. CDR3 loop: CSARDSGRETQYF. DNA of the CDR3: TGCAGTGCTAGAGATAGCGGGCGGGAGACCCAGTACTTC.

The CDR3 nucleotides are TGTGCCAGCTCACCATCGATGGGGGACACTGAAGCTTTCTTT. Its translation: CASSPSMGDTEAFF. V and J are TRBV18 and TRBJ1-1; D is possibly TRBD1 (5 bases). The CDR3 runs 14 residues. Germline-derived CDR1 and CDR2 are KGHSH and LQKENI. Between the trimmed V and J ends, which lost 2 bases and 3 bases, there was a span of 10 bases. Using reference TRBV18 and TRBJ1-1 for the parts outside the CDR3, the full variable domain is NAGVMQNPRHLVRRRGQEARLRCSPMKGHSHVYWYRQLPEEGLKFMVYLQKENIIDESGMPKERFSAEFPKEGPSILRIQQVVRGDSAAYFCASSPSMGDTEAFFGQGTRLTVV.

The genes are TRBV20-1 and TRBJ2-3; 10 bases match TRBD2. From germline, CDR1 is DFQATT and CDR2 SNEGSKA (reference sequence). This CDR3 contains 12 residues. V was pared by 6 bases and J by 6 bases, with 3 bases of the junction left unmatched. CDR3 in DNA: TGCAGTGCGGGACTAGCGACTGATACGCAGTATTTT. This translates into CSAGLATDTQYF.